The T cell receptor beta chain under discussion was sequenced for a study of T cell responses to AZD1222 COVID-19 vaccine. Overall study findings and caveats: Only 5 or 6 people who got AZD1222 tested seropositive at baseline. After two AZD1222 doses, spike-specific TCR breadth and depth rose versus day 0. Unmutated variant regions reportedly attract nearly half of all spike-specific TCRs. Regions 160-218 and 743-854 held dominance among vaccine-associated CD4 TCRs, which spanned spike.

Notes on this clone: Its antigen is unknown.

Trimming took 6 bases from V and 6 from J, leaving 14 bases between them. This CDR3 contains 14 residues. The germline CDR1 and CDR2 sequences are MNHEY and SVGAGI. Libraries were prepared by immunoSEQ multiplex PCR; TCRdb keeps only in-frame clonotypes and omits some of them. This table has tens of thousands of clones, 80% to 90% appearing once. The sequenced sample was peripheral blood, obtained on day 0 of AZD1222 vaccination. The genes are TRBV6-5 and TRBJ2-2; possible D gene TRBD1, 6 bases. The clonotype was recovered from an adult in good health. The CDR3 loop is CASRLSQGAGELFF. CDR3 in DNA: TGTGCCAGCAGGCTATCACAGGGAGCCGGGGAGCTGTTTTTT.